This TCR beta chain was sequenced during a study of blood T cell repertoires in COVID-19. Study information: Sites in the United States, Italy and Spain provided acute and convalescent COVID-19 samples. Sources were T cells, B-cell-depleted T cells, or PBMCs; the material itself was cDNA or gDNA.

Germline CDR1 SGHDN, CDR2 FVKESK. The CDR3 has 16 amino acids. Trimming left V 4 bases short and J 4 bases short, with 16 bases between. Authors' processing steps: Amplification of reference gene primers provided the estimated nucleated cell counts. The protocol was immunoSEQ multiplex PCR, while the TCRdb copy is restricted to in-frame clones and leaves out a portion. Clone size and V and J calls were adopted from that table, with D and trimming inferred from the DNA. The table includes roughly 25,000 clones, around 90% detected once. The chain is built from TRBV14 and TRBJ2-2; TRBD1 might be the D (5 bases). The receptor's source is a man aged 50 to 59 with active COVID-19. The sample taken for sequencing was peripheral blood. The CDR3: CASSPRVGFGTGELFF. The CDR3 DNA sequence: TGTGCCAGCAGCCCCAGGGTAGGGTTCGGCACCGGGGAGCTGTTTTTT.